Presented here are 32 T cell receptor beta chains from one specimen sequenced in a study of vaccination and CD4 T cells after COVID-19. The Oncomine TCR Beta short-read assay was applied to DNA of cultured CD4+ T cells. TCRdb ran MiXCR on the PCR reads and lists one entry per CDR3 protein. The data show about 10,000 distinct CDR3 sequences, with roughly 56% seen just once and about 10% held by the top ten. Antigen specificity for these receptors is unknown. As for treatment: roughly ten-day PBMC culture with coronavirus spike peptide pools or control peptides (ViraFEST assay). Source material: CD4+ T cells from blood, cultured in vitro. The receptors derive from a human donor who had recovered from COVID-19.

A few counts support this clonotype. The V call is TRBV12-3 or TRBV12-4, the J call TRBJ1-2; D is undetermined. V lost 3 bases and J lost 6, with 11 bases in between. The CDR3 is 13 residues long. The CDR3, as DNA: TGTGCCAGCAGTTTGGATCTCGGTAATGGCTACACCTTC. This translates into CASSLDLGNGYTF.

The V and J genes are TRBV6-2 or TRBV6-3 and TRBJ1-1; no firm D call. The germline V and J ends were trimmed by 7 bases and 4 bases, with 10 bases remaining between them. The germline CDR1 and CDR2 sequences are MNHEY and SVGEGT. The CDR3 is 12 amino acids. In DNA, the CDR3 is TGTGCCAGCAAACTGGCTGTCACTGAAGCTTTCTTT. This translates into CASKLAVTEAFF.

This chain connects TRBV28 to TRBJ2-7; a weak D match, TRBD1 (6 bases). Looked up from germline, CDR1 is MDHEN and CDR2 is SYDVKM. V was cut by 6 bases and J by 8 bases, with 20 bases left in between. This CDR3 is 14 amino acids long. In DNA form, the CDR3 reads TGTGCCAGCAGCCGCCGGGACACGCTCCCCCAGCAGTACTTC. It codes for CASSRRDTLPQQYF.

This clonotype is medium-sized in the sample. The rearrangement links TRBV11-2 to TRBJ1-1; D remains unclear. Trimming shortened V by 1 base and J by 1 base, and 10 bases separated the two germline ends. From germline, CDR1 is SGHAT and CDR2 FQNNGV. The CDR3 is made up of 15 amino acids. CDR3 sequence: CASSLGRTTNTEAFF. The CDR3 DNA sequence: TGTGCCAGCAGCTTAGGGCGGACGACGAACACTGAAGCTTTCTTT.

V is TRBV12-3 or TRBV12-4 and J is TRBJ1-2; weak D call: TRBD1 (5 bases). V lost 6 bases and J lost 6, with 20 bases in between. The CDR3 has 15 amino acids. The CDR3 protein is CASRPASGVWDGYTF. The CDR3 nucleotides are TGTGCCAGCAGACCAGCCTCGGGGGTGTGGGATGGCTACACCTTC.

This clonotype is judged large (0.1 to 1%). The CDR3 bases are TGCAGTGCACAGGACAGAGTGTCCACCGGGGAGCTGTTTTTT. It specifies CSAQDRVSTGELFF. The genes are TRBV20-1 and TRBJ2-2; tentatively, D is TRBD1 (6 bases). The CDR3 is made up of 14 amino acids. V lost 6 bases and J 4 bases, leaving 15 bases between the germline ends. The germline gives CDR1 DFQATT, CDR2 SNEGSKA (reference sequence).

This clonotype has only a few counts. The J gene is TRBJ2-2, the V gene TRBV6-1; D ambiguous. Germline V lookup: CDR1 MNHNS, CDR2 SASEGT. Trimming cost V 2 bases and J 2 bases, with 6 bases left between them. CDR3 length: 14 residues. CDR3 region: CASSETGNTGELFF. The DNA of the CDR3 is TGTGCCAGCAGTGAAACGGGCAACACCGGGGAGCTGTTTTTT.

The DNA for the CDR3 is TGCAGTGCTAGAGATCGGGGTGGCGGGACTAGGGCTCAAATTAATGAGCAGTTCTTC. Translated, it gives CSARDRGGGTRAQINEQFF. This chain links TRBV20-1 with TRBJ2-1, with TRBD2 matching over 8 bases. V shed 0 bases, J shed 7 bases, and the junction held 20 bases outside the gene matches. Germline CDR1 and CDR2: DFQATT and SNEGSKA (reference sequence). The length of the CDR3 is 19 residues.

This clonotype turned up a few times. This chain uses TRBV24-1 with TRBJ2-3; the D is unclear. The CDR3 covers 16 residues. Per the germline V gene, CDR1 is KGHDR and CDR2 is SFDVKD. Trimming cost V 4 bases and J 0 bases, with 13 bases left between them. Here the CDR3 reads CATSDVDTASTDTQYF. For the CDR3, the DNA is TGTGCCACCAGTGACGTTGACACAGCTAGCACAGATACGCAGTATTTT.

The V and J genes are TRBV20-1 and TRBJ2-3; 13 bases line up with TRBD2. CDR1 is DFQATT, CDR2 SNEGSKA, per germline (reference sequence). V dropped 8 bases and J dropped 2; count of bases not matched to a gene: 4. The CDR3 is 14 amino acids. Written as DNA, the CDR3 is TGCAGTACCGGGACTAGCGGGGCCACAGATACGCAGTATTTT. Translating gives CSTGTSGATDTQYF.

This clonotype was counted between two and nine times. The rearrangement links TRBV7-2 to TRBJ1-1, with D perhaps TRBD1 (5 bases). Germline V gives CDR1 SGHTA, CDR2 FQGNSA. CDR3 length equals 16 residues. V shed 1 base and J shed 2 bases, with 14 bases lying between them. The CDR3 DNA follows: TGTGCCAGCAGCTTAGACGGAGGGGTAGGTAACACTGAAGCTTTCTTT. It codes for CASSLDGGVGNTEAFF. Filled out from reference TRBV7-2 and TRBJ1-1, the complete variable domain reads GAGVSQSPSNKVTEKGKDVELRCDPISGHTALYWYRQSLGQGLEFLIYFQGNSAPDKSGLPSDRFSAERTGGSVSTLTIQRTQQEDSAVYLCASSLDGGVGNTEAFFGQGTRLTVV.

Judged by abundance, this clonotype is medium-sized. The rearrangement joins TRBV4-1 to TRBJ2-7, with TRBD2 as a possible D gene (6 bases). The V end was cut by 4 bases, the J end by 0 bases, with 16 bases between. This CDR3 spans 16 amino acids. From germline, CDR1 is MGHRA and CDR2 YSYEKL. The CDR3 protein is CASSREARGFSYEQYF. The DNA for the CDR3 is TGCGCCAGCAGCCGCGAAGCTCGGGGGTTCTCCTACGAGCAGTACTTC.

This rearrangement joins TRBV18 to TRBJ2-7; TRBD2 agrees at 14 bases. The CDR3 spans 19 residues. V gave up 3 bases and J gave up 1 base; unmatched junction bases: 11. The germline V gene has CDR1 KGHSH and CDR2 LQKENI. In DNA, the CDR3 is TGTGCCAGCTCACCTTCCCCGGGGACTAGCGGGAGCACATCCTACGAGCAGTACTTC. Residues: CASSPSPGTSGSTSYEQYF.

The genes are TRBV6-2 or TRBV6-3 and TRBJ1-6; 8 positions agree with TRBD1. This CDR3 comprises 15 residues. The V segment lost 5 bases and the J segment 7 bases; nucleotides outside the gene matches: 7. Germline CDR1 and CDR2: MNHEY and SVGEGT. This CDR3 is CASSAGQGRNSPLHF. CDR3 coding DNA: TGTGCCAGCAGTGCCGGACAGGGAAGAAATTCACCCCTCCACTTT.

This clonotype has a handful of counts. The chain links TRBV20-1 to TRBJ2-5; weak D call: TRBD2 (6 bases). Between the trimmed V and J ends, which lost 6 bases and 1 base, there was a span of 18 bases. The CDR3 covers 15 residues. The germline V gene has CDR1 DFQATT and CDR2 SNEGSKA (reference sequence). CDR3 residues: CSATRAGYPQETQYF. In nucleotides, the CDR3 is TGCAGTGCCACCCGAGCGGGCTACCCCCAAGAGACCCAGTACTTC.

The CDR3 reads CSAPNQETQYF. CDR3 in DNA: TGCAGTGCACCGAACCAAGAGACCCAGTACTTC. The chain recombines TRBV20-1 with TRBJ2-5, with D unclear. V gave up 6 bases and J gave up 0 bases, with 5 bases separating them. Looked up from germline, CDR1 is DFQATT and CDR2 is SNEGSKA (reference sequence). The length of the CDR3 is 11 residues.

The CDR3 DNA reads TGTGCCAGCATCTCCCCGGCCTCCTACGAGCAGTACTTC. This encodes CASISPASYEQYF. The V and J genes are TRBV28 and TRBJ2-7; no firm D call. Germline CDR1 MDHEN, CDR2 SYDVKM. The germline V and J ends were trimmed by 7 bases and 0 bases, with 10 bases remaining between them. This CDR3 contains 13 residues.

This chain connects TRBV18 to TRBJ2-5; 9 positions agree with TRBD1. This CDR3 has 15 residues. Trimming at V came to 1 base and at J to 4 bases, leaving 4 bases not matched to a gene. CDR1 KGHSH and CDR2 LQKENI come from the germline V gene. The CDR3 region has the DNA TGTGCCAGCTCACCACGACAGGGGGAGGGAGAGACCCAGTACTTC. Its protein product is CASSPRQGEGETQYF.

V gene TRBV4-3 combines with J gene TRBJ2-5; weak D call: TRBD1 (5 bases). V lost 4 bases and J lost 5, with 11 bases in between. Germline values: CDR1 LGHNA, CDR2 YSLEER. The CDR3 is 13 amino acids. DNA of the CDR3: TGCGCCAGCAGCCCAACAAGGGGCGAGACCCAGTACTTC. This encodes CASSPTRGETQYF.

Comments on this clonotype: Compared with germline, one end of the junction differs, possibly owing to a read error. The genes are TRBV28 and TRBJ1-2; no clear D. The CDR3 runs 13 residues. Germline loops: CDR1 MDHEN, CDR2 SYDVKM. CDR3 bases: TGTGCCAGCAATTTAGACACTAACTATGGCTACACCTTC. Its translation: CASNLDTNYGYTF.

This clonotype showed up just a few times. The chain carries TRBV11-2 and TRBJ2-3, with a weak D call TRBD2 (6 bases). V was clipped by 5 bases and J by 1 base, with 16 bases between them. The CDR3 loop spans 16 amino acids. CDR1 SGHAT and CDR2 FQNNGV come from the germline V gene. The CDR3 sequence: CASSRGRRGGTDTQYF. CDR3 bases: TGTGCCAGCAGCCGAGGGAGGAGAGGGGGCACAGATACGCAGTATTTT.

A few counts support this clonotype. V gene TRBV20-1 combines with J gene TRBJ2-1; 13 bases line up with TRBD2. J gave up 0 bases and V 6 bases, and 14 bases lay outside the gene matches. The CDR3 totals 19 residues. Looked up from germline, CDR1 is DFQATT and CDR2 is SNEGSKA (reference sequence). In DNA form, the CDR3 reads TGCAGTGCACGGACTAGCGGGAGTCATTCCCCCAGCTCCTACAATGAGCAGTTCTTC. Its protein product is CSARTSGSHSPSSYNEQFF.

V and J are TRBV7-3 and TRBJ2-5; 10 positions match TRBD2. The germline V gene has CDR1 SGHTA and CDR2 FQGTGA. Losses at the gene ends were 1 base for V and 2 bases for J; bases not matched to a gene: 1. The CDR3 is 15 amino acids. CDR3 sequence: CASSLISGRQETQYF. In DNA form, the CDR3 reads TGTGCCAGCAGCTTAATTAGCGGGAGGCAAGAGACCCAGTACTTC.

This clonotype was recorded only once. This chain uses TRBV10-2 with TRBJ2-1; no clear D gene. CDR1 is WSHSY and CDR2 is SAAADI in the germline V gene. Trimming took 2 bases from V and 5 from J, leaving 13 bases between them. The CDR3 spans 15 residues. The CDR3 spells CASSESSRPNNEQFF. CDR3 DNA sequence: TGCGCCAGCAGTGAGAGTTCGAGACCCAACAATGAGCAGTTCTTC.

The rearrangement uses TRBV10-3 and TRBJ2-5; 8 bases line up with TRBD1. This CDR3 has 20 amino acids. V gave up 4 bases and J gave up 3 bases; unmatched junction bases: 22. The germline V gene has CDR1 ENHRY and CDR2 SYGVKD. The CDR3 protein is CAISGVGQGDVRPAKETQYF. For the CDR3, the DNA is TGTGCCATCAGTGGGGTCGGACAGGGCGATGTAAGGCCTGCAAAAGAGACCCAGTACTTC.

The chain recombines TRBV3-1 with TRBJ2-1, with TRBD2 matching over 8 bases. The CDR3 runs 15 residues. Germline trimming cut 1 base from V and 7 bases from J; bases unmatched to any gene: 6. The germline V gene has CDR1 LGHDT and CDR2 YNNKEL (reference sequence). CDR3 DNA: TGTGCCAGCAGCCAAGTGGGACTAGGTCTTAATGAGCAGTTCTTC. Amino acid sequence: CASSQVGLGLNEQFF.

CDR3 loop: CASSFKWGHEQYF. The DNA of the CDR3 is TGTGCCAGCAGTTTCAAGTGGGGCCACGAGCAGTACTTC. The V gene is TRBV6-2 or TRBV6-3, the J gene TRBJ2-7; D is perhaps TRBD1 (5 bases). V was cut by 4 bases and J by 5 bases, with 12 bases left in between. The CDR3 covers 13 residues. Per germline, CDR1 MNHEY and CDR2 SVGEGT.

J is TRBJ1-1 and V is TRBV28; D is unclear. This CDR3 is 12 amino acids long. Germline V gives CDR1 MDHEN, CDR2 SYDVKM. The chain's CDR3 is CASEERNTEAFF. The CDR3 nucleotides are TGTGCAAGTGAAGAAAGGAACACTGAAGCTTTCTTT. Supplemented by reference TRBV28 and TRBJ1-1, the full variable domain reads DVKVTQSSRYLVKRTGEKVFLECVQDMDHENMFWYRQDPGLGLRLIYFSYDVKMKEKGDIPEGYSVSREKKERFSLILESASTNQTSMYLCASEERNTEAFFGQGTRLTVV.

A single count supports this clonotype. The chain has TRBV7-9 and TRBJ2-2; no clear D. Germline V lookup: CDR1 SEHNR, CDR2 FQNEAQ (reference sequence). The CDR3 spans 15 residues. V lost 6 bases to trimming and J lost 3 bases, with 14 bases between them. The CDR3 DNA is TGTGCCAGCAGTCATACTGCCCCGGACACCGGGGAGCTGTTTTTT. Residues: CASSHTAPDTGELFF.

This chain joins TRBV7-8 and TRBJ2-5; D unclear. V was clipped by 3 bases and J by 4 bases, with 9 bases between them. CDR1 and CDR2 (germline): SGHVS, FQNEAQ. The CDR3 spans 13 residues. The CDR3 bases are TGTGCCAGCAGCTTGGGCTATCGAGAGACCCAGTACTTC. This codes for CASSLGYRETQYF.

This clonotype was recorded a few times. This rearrangement joins TRBV7-9 to TRBJ1-3, with TRBD1 as a possible D gene (5 bases). CDR1 and CDR2 (germline): SEHNR, FQNEAQ (reference sequence). This CDR3 has 13 residues. V dropped 6 bases and J dropped 3 bases, with 9 bases sitting between them. The CDR3 protein is CASRAGLGNTIYF. CDR3 in DNA: TGTGCCAGCAGGGCAGGGCTTGGAAACACCATATATTTT.

This sequence joins TRBV30 and TRBJ1-4, with D possibly being TRBD1 (5 bases). V lost 1 base and J 6 bases, leaving 9 bases between the germline ends. CDR1 is GTSNPN and CDR2 is SVGIG in the germline V gene (reference sequence). CDR3 length: 13 residues. CDR3 loop: CAWSATGDEKLFF. In DNA form, the CDR3 reads TGTGCCTGGAGTGCAACAGGTGATGAAAAACTGTTTTTT.